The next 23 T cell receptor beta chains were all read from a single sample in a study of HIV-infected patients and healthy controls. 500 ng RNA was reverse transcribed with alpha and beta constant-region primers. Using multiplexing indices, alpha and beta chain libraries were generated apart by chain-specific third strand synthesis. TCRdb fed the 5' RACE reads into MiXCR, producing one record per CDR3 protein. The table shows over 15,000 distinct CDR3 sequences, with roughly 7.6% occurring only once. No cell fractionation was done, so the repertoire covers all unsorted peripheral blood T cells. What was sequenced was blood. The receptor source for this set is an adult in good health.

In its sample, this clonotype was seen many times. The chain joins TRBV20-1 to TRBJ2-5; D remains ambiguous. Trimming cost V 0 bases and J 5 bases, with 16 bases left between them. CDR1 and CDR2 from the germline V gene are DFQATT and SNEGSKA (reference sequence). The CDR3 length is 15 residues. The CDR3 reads CSARDSTSVVETQYF. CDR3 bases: TGCAGTGCTAGAGATTCTACCTCTGTGGTTGAGACCCAGTACTTC.

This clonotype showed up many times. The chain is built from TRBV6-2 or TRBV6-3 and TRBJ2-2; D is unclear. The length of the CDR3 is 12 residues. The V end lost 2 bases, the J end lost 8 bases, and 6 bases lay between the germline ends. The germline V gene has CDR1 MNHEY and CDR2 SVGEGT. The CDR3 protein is CASSYAIGELFF. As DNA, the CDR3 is TGTGCCAGCAGTTACGCGATTGGGGAGCTGTTTTTT.

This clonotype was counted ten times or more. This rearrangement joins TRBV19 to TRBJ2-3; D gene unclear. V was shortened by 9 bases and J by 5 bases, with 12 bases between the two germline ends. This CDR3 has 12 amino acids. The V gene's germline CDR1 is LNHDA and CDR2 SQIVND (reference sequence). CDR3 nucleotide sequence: TGTGCCAGCAAGTCCGACGGAGATACGCAGTATTTT. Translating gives CASKSDGDTQYF.

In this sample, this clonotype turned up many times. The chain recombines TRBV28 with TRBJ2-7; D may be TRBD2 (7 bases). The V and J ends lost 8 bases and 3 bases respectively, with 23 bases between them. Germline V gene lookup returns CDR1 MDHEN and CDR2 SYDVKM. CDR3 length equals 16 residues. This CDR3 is CASRTSGGGGNYEQYF. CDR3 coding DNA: TGTGCCAGCCGGACCTCTGGGGGCGGGGGAAACTACGAGCAGTACTTC.

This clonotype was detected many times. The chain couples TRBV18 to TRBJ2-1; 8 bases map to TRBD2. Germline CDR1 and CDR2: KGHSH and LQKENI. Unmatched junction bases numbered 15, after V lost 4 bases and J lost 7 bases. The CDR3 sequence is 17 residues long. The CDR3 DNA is TGTGCCAGCTCACTGATTCCAGCGGGGGTTTCCGGTAATGAGCAGTTCTTC. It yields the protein CASSLIPAGVSGNEQFF.

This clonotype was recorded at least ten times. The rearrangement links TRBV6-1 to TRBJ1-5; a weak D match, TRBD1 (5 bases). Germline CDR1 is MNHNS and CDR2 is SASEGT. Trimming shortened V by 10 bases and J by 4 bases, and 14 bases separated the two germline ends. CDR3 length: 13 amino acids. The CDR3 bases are TGTGCCACGGACGAGAGGGGAAATCAGCCCCAGCATTTT. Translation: CATDERGNQPQHF.

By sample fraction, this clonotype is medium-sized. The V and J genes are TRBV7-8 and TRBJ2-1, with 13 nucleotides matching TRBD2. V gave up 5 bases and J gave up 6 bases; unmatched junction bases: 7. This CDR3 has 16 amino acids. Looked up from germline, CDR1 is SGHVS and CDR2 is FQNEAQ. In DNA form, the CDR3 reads TGTGCCAGCAGCCGTCAACTAGCGGGAGGGCCCAATGAGCAGTTCTTC. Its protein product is CASSRQLAGGPNEQFF.

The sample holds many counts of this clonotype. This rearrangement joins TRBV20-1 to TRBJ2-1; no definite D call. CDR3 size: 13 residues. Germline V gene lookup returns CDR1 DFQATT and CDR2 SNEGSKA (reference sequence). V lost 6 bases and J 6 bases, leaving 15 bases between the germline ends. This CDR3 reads CSALRANANEQFF. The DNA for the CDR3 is TGCAGTGCCCTCCGGGCCAACGCCAATGAGCAGTTCTTC.

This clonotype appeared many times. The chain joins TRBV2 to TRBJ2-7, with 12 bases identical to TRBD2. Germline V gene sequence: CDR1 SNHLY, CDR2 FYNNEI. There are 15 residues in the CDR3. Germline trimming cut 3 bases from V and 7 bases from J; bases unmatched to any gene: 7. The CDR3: CASSDGTSGLREQYF. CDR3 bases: TGTGCCAGCAGTGATGGGACTAGCGGGTTGAGAGAGCAGTACTTC.

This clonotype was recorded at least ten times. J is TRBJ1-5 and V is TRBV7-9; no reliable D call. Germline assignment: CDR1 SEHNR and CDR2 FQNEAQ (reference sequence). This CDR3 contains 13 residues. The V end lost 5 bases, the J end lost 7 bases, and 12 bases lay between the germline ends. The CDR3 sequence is CASSPTGSQPQHF. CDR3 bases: TGTGCCAGCAGCCCAACTGGTTCGCAGCCCCAGCATTTT.

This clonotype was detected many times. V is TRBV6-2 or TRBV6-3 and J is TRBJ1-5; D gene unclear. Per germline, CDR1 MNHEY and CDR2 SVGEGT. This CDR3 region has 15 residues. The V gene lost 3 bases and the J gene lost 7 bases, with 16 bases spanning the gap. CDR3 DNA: TGTGCCAGCAGTTATTCAAAGGGAGTTGGCCAGCCCCAGCATTTT. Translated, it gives CASSYSKGVGQPQHF.

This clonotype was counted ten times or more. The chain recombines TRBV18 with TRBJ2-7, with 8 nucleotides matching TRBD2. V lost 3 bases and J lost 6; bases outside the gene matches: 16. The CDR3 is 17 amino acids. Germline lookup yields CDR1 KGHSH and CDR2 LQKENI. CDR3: CASSPLAGGDPMGEQYF. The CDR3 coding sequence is TGTGCCAGCTCACCCTTGGCGGGGGGCGACCCAATGGGCGAGCAGTACTTC. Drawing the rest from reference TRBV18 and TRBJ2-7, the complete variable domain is NAGVMQNPRHLVRRRGQEARLRCSPMKGHSHVYWYRQLPEEGLKFMVYLQKENIIDESGMPKERFSAEFPKEGPSILRIQQVVRGDSAAYFCASSPLAGGDPMGEQYFGPGTRLTVT.

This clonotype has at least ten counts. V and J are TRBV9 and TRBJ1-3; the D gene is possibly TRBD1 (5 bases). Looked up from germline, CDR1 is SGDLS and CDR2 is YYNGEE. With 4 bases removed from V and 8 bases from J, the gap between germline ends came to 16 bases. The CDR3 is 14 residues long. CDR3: CASSPRGSGDTIYF. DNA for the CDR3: TGTGCCAGCAGCCCGAGGGGATCCGGAGACACCATATATTTT.

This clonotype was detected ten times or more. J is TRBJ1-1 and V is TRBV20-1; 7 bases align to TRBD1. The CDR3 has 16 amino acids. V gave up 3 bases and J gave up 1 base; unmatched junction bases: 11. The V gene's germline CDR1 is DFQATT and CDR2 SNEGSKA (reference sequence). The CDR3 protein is CSARLEEGARNTEAFF. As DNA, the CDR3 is TGCAGTGCTAGGTTGGAGGAGGGGGCAAGGAACACTGAAGCTTTCTTT.

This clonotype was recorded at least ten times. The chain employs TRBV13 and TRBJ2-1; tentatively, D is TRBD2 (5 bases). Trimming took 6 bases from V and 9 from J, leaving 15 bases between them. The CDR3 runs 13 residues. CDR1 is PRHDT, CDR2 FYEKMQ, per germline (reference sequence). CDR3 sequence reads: CASRPDSRSEQFF. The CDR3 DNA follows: TGTGCCAGCAGACCGGACTCAAGGAGTGAGCAGTTCTTC.

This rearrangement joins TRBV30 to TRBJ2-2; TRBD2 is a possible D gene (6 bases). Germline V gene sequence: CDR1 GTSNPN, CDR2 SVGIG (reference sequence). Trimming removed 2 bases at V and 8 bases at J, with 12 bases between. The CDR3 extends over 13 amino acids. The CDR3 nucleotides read TGTGCCTGGAGTTCTGGCGGGATTGGGGAGCTGTTTTTT. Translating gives CAWSSGGIGELFF.

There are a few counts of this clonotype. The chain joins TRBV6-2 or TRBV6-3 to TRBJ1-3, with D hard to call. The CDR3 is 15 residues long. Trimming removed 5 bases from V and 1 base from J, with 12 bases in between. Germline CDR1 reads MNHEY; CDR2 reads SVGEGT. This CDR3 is CASSKTRVSGNTIYF. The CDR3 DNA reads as TGTGCCAGCAGTAAAACCCGGGTTTCTGGAAACACCATATATTTT.

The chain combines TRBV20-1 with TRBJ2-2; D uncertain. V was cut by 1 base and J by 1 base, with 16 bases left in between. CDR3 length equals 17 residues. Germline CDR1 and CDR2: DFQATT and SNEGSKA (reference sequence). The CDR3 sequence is CSARVPLRRLNTGELFF. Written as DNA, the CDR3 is TGCAGTGCTAGAGTTCCCCTCAGAAGGTTGAACACCGGGGAGCTGTTTTTT.

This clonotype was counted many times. CDR3: CASSRREKIGEQYF. The CDR3, as DNA: TGTGCCAGCAGCCGTCGGGAGAAGATCGGAGAGCAGTACTTC. This sequence joins TRBV7-2 and TRBJ2-7; tentative D call: TRBD2 (6 bases). Per the germline V gene, CDR1 is SGHTA and CDR2 is FQGNSA. The CDR3 covers 14 residues. Between the trimmed V and J ends, which lost 5 bases and 7 bases, there was a span of 18 bases.

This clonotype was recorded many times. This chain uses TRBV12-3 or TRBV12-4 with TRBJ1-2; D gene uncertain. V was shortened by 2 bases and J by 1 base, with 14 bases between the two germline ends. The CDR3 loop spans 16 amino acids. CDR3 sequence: CASSLRVTIRNYGYTF. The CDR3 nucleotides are TGTGCCAGCAGTTTAAGGGTAACTATTCGTAACTATGGCTACACCTTC.

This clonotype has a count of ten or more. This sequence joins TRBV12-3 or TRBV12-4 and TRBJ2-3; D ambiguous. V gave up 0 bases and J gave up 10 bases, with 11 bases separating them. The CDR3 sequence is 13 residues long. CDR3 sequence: CASSLAASGPQYF. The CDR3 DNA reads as TGTGCCAGCAGTTTAGCGGCTTCTGGACCGCAGTATTTT.

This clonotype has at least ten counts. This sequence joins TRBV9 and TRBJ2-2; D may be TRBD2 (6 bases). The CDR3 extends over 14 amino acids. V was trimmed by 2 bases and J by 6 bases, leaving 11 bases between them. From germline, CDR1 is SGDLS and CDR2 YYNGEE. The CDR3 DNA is TGTGCCAGCAGCGTTAGCGGAAACCCCGGGGAGCTGTTTTTT. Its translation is CASSVSGNPGELFF.

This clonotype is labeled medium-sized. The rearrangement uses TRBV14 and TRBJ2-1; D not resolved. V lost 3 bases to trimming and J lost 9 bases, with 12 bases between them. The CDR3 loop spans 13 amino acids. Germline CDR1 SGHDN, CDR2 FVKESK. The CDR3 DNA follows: TGTGCCAGCAGCCAGACCCGGCTCGCTGAGCAGTTCTTC. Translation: CASSQTRLAEQFF. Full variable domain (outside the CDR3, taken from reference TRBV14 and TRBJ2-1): EAGVTQFPSHSVIEKGQTVTLRCDPISGHDNLYWYRRVMGKEIKFLLHFVKESKQDESGMPNNRFLAERTGGTYSTLKVQPAELEDSGVYFCASSQTRLAEQFFGPGTRLTVL.